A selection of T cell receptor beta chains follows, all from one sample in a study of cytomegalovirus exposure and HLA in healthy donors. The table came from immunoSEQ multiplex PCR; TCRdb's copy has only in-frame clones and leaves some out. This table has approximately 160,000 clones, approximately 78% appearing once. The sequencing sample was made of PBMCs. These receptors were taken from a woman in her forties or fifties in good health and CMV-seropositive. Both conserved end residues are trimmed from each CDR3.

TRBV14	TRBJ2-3	ASSQDRAGGLLDTQY
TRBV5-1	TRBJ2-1	ASSGGALRDEQF
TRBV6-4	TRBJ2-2	ASSRGDTGELF
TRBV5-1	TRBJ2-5	ASTGGLAGFQETQY
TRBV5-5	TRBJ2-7	ASSLDGQGIYEQY
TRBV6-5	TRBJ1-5	ASRYTGVGNQPQH
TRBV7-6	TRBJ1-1	ASSSRTSMNTEAF
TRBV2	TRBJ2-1	AIPQGLAGGPWNEQF
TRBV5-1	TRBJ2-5	ASSLGAGAETQY
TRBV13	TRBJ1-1	ASSTFNTEAF
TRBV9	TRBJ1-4	ASSPLGATNEKLF
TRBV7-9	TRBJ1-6	ASSSPVLGQGYNSPLH
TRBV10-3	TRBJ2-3	AILSTSTDTQY
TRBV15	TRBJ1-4	ATSRDGRTGTNEKLF
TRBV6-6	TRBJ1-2	ASSYEQLYGYT
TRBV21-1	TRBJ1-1	ASSNGTGDTEAF